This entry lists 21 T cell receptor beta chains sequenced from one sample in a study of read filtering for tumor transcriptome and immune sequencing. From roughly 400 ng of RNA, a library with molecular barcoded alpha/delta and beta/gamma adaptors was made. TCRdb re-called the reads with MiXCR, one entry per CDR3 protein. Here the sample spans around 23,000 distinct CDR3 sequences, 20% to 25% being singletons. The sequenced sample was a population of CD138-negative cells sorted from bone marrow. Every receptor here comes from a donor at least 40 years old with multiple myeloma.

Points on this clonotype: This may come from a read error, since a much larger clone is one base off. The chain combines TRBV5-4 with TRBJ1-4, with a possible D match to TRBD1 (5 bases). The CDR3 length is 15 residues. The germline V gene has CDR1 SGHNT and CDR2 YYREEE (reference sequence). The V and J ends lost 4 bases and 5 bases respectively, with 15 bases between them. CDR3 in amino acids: CASSESGTPNEKLFF. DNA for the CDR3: TGTGCCAGCAGCGAGTCAGGGACGCCGAATGAAAAACTGTTTTTT.

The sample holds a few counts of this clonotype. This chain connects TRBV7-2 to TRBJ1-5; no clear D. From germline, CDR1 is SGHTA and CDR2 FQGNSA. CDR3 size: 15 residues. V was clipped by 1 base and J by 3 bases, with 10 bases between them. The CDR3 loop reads CASSLESFDNQPQHF. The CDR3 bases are TGTGCCAGCAGCTTAGAAAGTTTCGACAATCAGCCCCAGCATTTT.

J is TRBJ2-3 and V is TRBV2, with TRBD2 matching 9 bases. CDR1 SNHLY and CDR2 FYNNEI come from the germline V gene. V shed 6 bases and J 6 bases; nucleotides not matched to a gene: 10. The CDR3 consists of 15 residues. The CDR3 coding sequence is TGTGCCAGCAGATTGGGGGGCGGGGGGGCGGATACGCAGTATTTT. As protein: CASRLGGGGADTQYF.

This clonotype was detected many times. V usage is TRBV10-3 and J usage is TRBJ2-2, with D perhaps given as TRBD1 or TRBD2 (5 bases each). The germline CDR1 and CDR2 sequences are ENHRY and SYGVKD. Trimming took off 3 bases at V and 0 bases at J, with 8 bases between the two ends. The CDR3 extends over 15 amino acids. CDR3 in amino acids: CAISDVGANTGELFF. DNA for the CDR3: TGTGCCATCAGTGACGTGGGGGCGAACACCGGGGAGCTGTTTTTT.

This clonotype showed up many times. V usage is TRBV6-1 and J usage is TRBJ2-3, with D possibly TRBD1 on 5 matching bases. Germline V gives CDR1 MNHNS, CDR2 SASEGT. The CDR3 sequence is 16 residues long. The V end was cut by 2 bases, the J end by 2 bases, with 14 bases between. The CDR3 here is CASSELGIRDTDTQYF. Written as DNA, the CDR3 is TGTGCCAGCAGTGAATTAGGAATCAGGGACACAGATACGCAGTATTTT.

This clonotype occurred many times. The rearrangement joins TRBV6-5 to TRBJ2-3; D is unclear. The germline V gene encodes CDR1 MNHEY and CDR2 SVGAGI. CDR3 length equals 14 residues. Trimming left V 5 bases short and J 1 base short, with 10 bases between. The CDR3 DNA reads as TGTGCCAGCAGTCCTCCGGCGCGCACAGATACGCAGTATTTT. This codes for CASSPPARTDTQYF.

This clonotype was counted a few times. This chain's CDR3 is CASSLGTGTLTDTQYF. The CDR3 DNA sequence: TGTGCCAGCAGCTTAGGGACAGGGACCCTGACAGATACGCAGTATTTT. This rearrangement joins TRBV11-2 to TRBJ2-3, with 8 bases fitting TRBD1. Germline lookup yields CDR1 SGHAT and CDR2 FQNNGV. Trimming took 1 base from V and 3 from J; bases not matched to a gene: 6. CDR3 length: 16 amino acids. The full variable domain, its missing parts supplied by reference TRBV11-2 and TRBJ2-3, is EAGVAQSPRYKIIEKRQSVAFWCNPISGHATLYWYQQILGQGPKLLIQFQNNGVVDDSQLPKDRFSAERLKGVDSTLKIQPAKLEDSAVYLCASSLGTGTLTDTQYFGPGTRLTVL.

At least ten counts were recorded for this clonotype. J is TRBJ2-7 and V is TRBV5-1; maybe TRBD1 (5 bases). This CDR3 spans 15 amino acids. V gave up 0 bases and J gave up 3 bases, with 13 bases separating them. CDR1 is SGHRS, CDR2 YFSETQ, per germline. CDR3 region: CASSLEQLGVYEQYF. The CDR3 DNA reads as TGCGCCAGCAGCTTGGAACAATTAGGGGTCTACGAGCAGTACTTC.

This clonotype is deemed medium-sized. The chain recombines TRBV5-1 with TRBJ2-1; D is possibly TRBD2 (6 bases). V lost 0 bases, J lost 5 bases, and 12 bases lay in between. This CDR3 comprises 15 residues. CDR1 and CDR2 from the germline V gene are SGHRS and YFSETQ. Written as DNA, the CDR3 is TGCGCCAGCAGCTTGGAAGGTAGCGGCCACAATGAGCAGTTCTTC. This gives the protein CASSLEGSGHNEQFF.

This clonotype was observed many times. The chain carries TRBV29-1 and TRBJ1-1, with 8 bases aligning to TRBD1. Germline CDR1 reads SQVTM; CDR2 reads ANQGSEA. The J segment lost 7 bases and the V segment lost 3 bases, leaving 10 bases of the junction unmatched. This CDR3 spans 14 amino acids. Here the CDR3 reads CSVDRRQGRDEAFF. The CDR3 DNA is TGCAGCGTTGATCGGAGACAGGGGCGGGATGAAGCTTTCTTT. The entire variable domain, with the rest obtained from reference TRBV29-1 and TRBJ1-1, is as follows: SAVISQKPSRDICQRGTSLTIQCQVDSQVTMMFWYRQQPGQSLTLIATANQGSEATYESGFVIDKFPISRPNLTFSTLTVSNMSPEDSSIYLCSVDRRQGRDEAFFGQGTRLTVV.

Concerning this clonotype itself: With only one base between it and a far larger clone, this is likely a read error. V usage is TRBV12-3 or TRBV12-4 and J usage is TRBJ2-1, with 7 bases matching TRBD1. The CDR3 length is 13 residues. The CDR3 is CASRSGTVNEQSF. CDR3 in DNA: TGTGCCAGCAGGTCCGGGACAGTGAATGAGCAGTCCTTC.

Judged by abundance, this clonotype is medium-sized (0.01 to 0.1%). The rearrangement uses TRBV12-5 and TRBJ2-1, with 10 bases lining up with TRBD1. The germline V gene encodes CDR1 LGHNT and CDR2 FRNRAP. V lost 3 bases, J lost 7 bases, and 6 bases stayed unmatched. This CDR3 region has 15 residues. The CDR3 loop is CASGLGDRGSNEQFF. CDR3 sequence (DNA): TGTGCTAGTGGTTTAGGGGACAGGGGATCGAATGAGCAGTTCTTC.

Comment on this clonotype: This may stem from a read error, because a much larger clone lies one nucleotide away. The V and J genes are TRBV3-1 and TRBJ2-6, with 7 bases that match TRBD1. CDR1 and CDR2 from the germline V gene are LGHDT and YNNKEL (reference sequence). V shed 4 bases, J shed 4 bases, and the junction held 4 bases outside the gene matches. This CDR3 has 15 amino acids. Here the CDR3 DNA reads TGTGCCAGCAGCCTCGGGACAGTAGGGGCCAACGTCCTGACTTTC. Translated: CASSLGTVGANVLTF.

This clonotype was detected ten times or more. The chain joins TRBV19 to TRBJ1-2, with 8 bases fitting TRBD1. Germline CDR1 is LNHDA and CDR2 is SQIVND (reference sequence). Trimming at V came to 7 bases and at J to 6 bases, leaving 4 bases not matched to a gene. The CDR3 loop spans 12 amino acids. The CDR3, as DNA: TGTGCCAGTACAGGGGGCTTGGATGGCTACACCTTC. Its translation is CASTGGLDGYTF.

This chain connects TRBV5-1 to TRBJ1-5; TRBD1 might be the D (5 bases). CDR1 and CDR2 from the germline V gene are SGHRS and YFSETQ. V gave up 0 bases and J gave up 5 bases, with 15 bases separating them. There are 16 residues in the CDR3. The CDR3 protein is CASSLDGQGPYQPQHF. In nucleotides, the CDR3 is TGCGCCAGCAGCTTGGATGGACAAGGGCCCTATCAGCCCCAGCATTTT.

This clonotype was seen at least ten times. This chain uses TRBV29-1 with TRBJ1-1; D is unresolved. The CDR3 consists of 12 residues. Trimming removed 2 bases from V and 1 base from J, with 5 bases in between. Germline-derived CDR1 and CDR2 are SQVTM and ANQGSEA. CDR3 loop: CSVERQNTEAFF. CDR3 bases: TGCAGCGTTGAAAGGCAGAACACTGAAGCTTTCTTT. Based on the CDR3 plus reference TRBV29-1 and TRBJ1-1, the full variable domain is SAVISQKPSRDICQRGTSLTIQCQVDSQVTMMFWYRQQPGQSLTLIATANQGSEATYESGFVIDKFPISRPNLTFSTLTVSNMSPEDSSIYLCSVERQNTEAFFGQGTRLTVV.

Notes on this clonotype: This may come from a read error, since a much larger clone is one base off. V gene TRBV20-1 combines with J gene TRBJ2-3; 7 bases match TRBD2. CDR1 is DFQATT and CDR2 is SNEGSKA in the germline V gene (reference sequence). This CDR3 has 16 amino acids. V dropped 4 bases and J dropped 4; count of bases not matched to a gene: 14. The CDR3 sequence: CSATPPLAEFADTQYF. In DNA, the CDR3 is TGCAGTGCTACCCCCCCGCTAGCGGAGTTCGCAGATACGCAGTATTTT.

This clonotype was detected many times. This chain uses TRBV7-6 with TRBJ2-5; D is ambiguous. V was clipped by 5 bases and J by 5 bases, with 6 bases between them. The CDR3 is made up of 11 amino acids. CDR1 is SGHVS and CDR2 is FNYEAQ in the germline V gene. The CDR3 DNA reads TGTGCCAGCAGCCGAGCTGAGACCCAGTACTTC. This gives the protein CASSRAETQYF.

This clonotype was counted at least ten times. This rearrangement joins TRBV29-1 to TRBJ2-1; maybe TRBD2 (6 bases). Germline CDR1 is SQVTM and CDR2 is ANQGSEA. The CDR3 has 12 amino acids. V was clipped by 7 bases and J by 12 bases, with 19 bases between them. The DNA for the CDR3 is TGCAGCGGCGGAGGGACCCTCGGATGGCAGTTCTTC. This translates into CSGGGTLGWQFF.

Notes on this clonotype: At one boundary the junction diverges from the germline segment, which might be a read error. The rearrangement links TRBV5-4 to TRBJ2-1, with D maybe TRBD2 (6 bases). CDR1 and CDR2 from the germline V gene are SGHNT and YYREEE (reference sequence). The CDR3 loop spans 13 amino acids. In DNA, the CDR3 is TGTGCCCGCAGCTCCGGGGGAAACAATGAGCAGTTCTTC. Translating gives CARSSGGNNEQFF.

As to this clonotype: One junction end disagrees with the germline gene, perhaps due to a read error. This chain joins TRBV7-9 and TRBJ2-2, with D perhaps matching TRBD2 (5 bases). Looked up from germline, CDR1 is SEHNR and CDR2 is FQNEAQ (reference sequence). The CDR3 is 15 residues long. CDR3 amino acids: CASSPNKFNTGELLF. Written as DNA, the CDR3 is TGTGCCAGCAGCCCAAACAAGTTCAACACCGGGGAGCTGTTATTT. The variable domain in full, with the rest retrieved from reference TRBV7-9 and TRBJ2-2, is DTGVSQNPRHKITKRGQNVTFRCDPISEHNRLYWYRQTLGQGPEFLTYFQNEAQLEKSRLLSDRFSAERPKGSFSTLEIQRTEQGDSAMYLCASSPNKFNTGELLFGEGSRLTVL.